A selection of T cell receptor beta chains follows, all from one sample in a study of response to subunit inactivated influenza vaccine. TCRdb passed the RT-PCR reads through MiXCR, listing each CDR3 protein once. The sample lists 500,000 or so distinct CDR3 sequences; about 10% were seen once. Here the sequenced sample was PBMCs from blood, taken roughly 47 days after vaccination. These receptors were obtained from a man in his fifties or sixties who received an inactivated influenza vaccine. Both conserved end residues are part of each CDR3. The D gene is left open where the match is weak. Only some rows state a clone size, as once, few, many or a class for expanded clones.

d_call,clone_size,v_call,j_call,cdr3_nt,cdr3_aa
.,many,TRBV12-3/TRBV12-4,TRBJ1-5,TGTGCCAGCAGTTTCGGCGGTAGCAATCAGCCCCAGCATTTT,CASSFGGSNQPQHF
TRBD2,.,TRBV7-2,TRBJ2-7,TGTGCCAGCAGCACTGATGCGGGACTACGTTCCTACGAGCAGTACTTC,CASSTDAGLRSYEQYF
.,few,TRBV7-8,TRBJ1-6,TGTGCCAGCAGCTTAGGGCAGTCACCCCTCCACTTT,CASSLGQSPLHF
TRBD1,many,TRBV4-3,TRBJ2-1,TGCGCCAGCAGCCAAGATCAGCACAGGGGGAATGAGCAGTTCTTC,CASSQDQHRGNEQFF
.,many,TRBV6-5,TRBJ2-5,TGTGCCAGCAGTTACTCTGGGGGGTCAGAGACCCAGTACTTC,CASSYSGGSETQYF
TRBD1,.,TRBV6-1,TRBJ2-6,TGTGCCAGCAGTAGGCAGGGGGCGGGAGGGGCCAACGTCCTGACTTTC,CASSRQGAGGANVLTF
.,many,TRBV10-1,TRBJ2-3,TGCGCCAGCAGTGTGCAAGCGGGCCAGGCAGATACGCAGTATTTT,CASSVQAGQADTQYF
.,many,TRBV29-1,TRBJ2-5,TGCAGCGGTGACAGGCAAGGGCAAGAGACCCAGTACTTC,CSGDRQGQETQYF
TRBD1,few,TRBV2,TRBJ2-1,TGTGCCAGCACCATAACAGGGGGCCGGCAGTTCTTC,CASTITGGRQFF
TRBD1,few,TRBV5-1,TRBJ1-2,TGCGCCAGCAGCTTGGGGGGACAGGGGGCGCGTGGCTACACCTTC,CASSLGGQGARGYTF
.,few,TRBV6-5,TRBJ2-3,TGTGCCAGCAGTTACCCCGCCTACACAGATACGCAGTATTTT,CASSYPAYTDTQYF
.,.,TRBV6-1,TRBJ2-4,TGTGCCAGCAGTGAAAACATTCAGTACTTC,CASSENIQYF
TRBD2,.,TRBV14,TRBJ2-2,TGTGCCAGCAGCCAAGTAGCGGGCGGCGGGGAGCTGTTTTTT,CASSQVAGGGELFF
.,few,TRBV7-9,TRBJ2-5,TGTGCCAGCAGCCCAAGGGGGCAAGAGACCCAGTACTTC,CASSPRGQETQYF
TRBD2,few,TRBV7-3,TRBJ2-1,TGTGCCAGCAGCCCCGGGAGGGTCAATGAGCAGTTCTTC,CASSPGRVNEQFF
.,.,TRBV20-1,TRBJ2-1,TGCAGTGCTAGGCGAACAGGGAGTCTCTACAATGAGCAGTTCTTC,CSARRTGSLYNEQFF
.,many,TRBV24-1,TRBJ2-5,TGTGCCACCAGTGCGACAGGCCCTACAGAGACCCAGTACTTC,CATSATGPTETQYF
.,.,TRBV7-8,TRBJ1-1,TGTGCCAGCAGCTTAGCCTACAGGAACACTGAAGCTGTCTTT,CASSLAYRNTEAVF